This TCR beta chain appears in the sequencing data of a study of blood T cell repertoires in COVID-19. This table comes from immunoSEQ multiplex PCR, and its TCRdb copy is limited to in-frame clones, with some not included. The sample contains roughly 90,000 clones, more than 70% of which appear only once. Sequenced: peripheral blood. The TCR sequence derives from a man in his fifties or sixties with acute or convalescent COVID-19.

The CDR3 region has the DNA TGTGCCAGCAGTGAAAAGGGAGATGATGACCAGCCCCAGCATTTT. As protein: CASSEKGDDDQPQHF. The chain couples TRBV6-1 to TRBJ1-5; D is unclear. CDR3 size: 15 residues. Trimming stripped 2 bases from V and 7 bases from J, with 15 bases between. CDR1 is MNHNS, CDR2 SASEGT, per germline.